A single sample gave rise to the 23 T cell receptor beta chains below, sequenced in a study of blood T cell repertoires in COVID-19. Here immunoSEQ multiplex PCR was the method, and the copy in TCRdb shows in-frame clones only, minus some. The sample carries over 150,000 clones, about 83% recorded once. The sample consisted of peripheral blood. Receptors were obtained from a man between 60 and 70 years old with acute or convalescent COVID-19.

This chain joins TRBV6-2 or TRBV6-3 and TRBJ1-3; D possibly corresponds to TRBD1 (5 bases). Trimming removed 2 bases from V and 0 bases from J, with 17 bases in between. The CDR3 loop spans 18 amino acids. CDR1 is MNHEY, CDR2 SVGEGT, per germline. The CDR3 sequence is CASSYASTGIFSGNTIYF. CDR3 nucleotides: TGTGCCAGCAGTTACGCGTCAACAGGAATCTTCTCTGGAAACACCATATATTTT.

This chain links TRBV4-2 with TRBJ2-1, with D perhaps TRBD1 (6 bases). The germline V gene encodes CDR1 LGHNA and CDR2 YNFKEQ. This CDR3 comprises 16 residues. The V gene lost 0 bases and the J gene lost 9 bases, with 18 bases spanning the gap. CDR3 loop: CASSQDGGNRVGEQFF. DNA of the CDR3: TGTGCCAGCAGCCAAGATGGTGGGAACAGGGTCGGTGAGCAGTTCTTC.

V is TRBV19 and J is TRBJ1-2; TRBD1 agrees at 7 bases. The CDR3 spans 15 residues. Germline CDR1 is LNHDA and CDR2 is SQIVND (reference sequence). V dropped 7 bases and J dropped 3; count of bases not matched to a gene: 11. The CDR3: CASIQGEAGDYGYTF. The CDR3 coding sequence is TGTGCCAGTATCCAGGGGGAAGCAGGGGACTATGGCTACACCTTC.

The chain carries TRBV5-5 and TRBJ2-1; 8 bases match TRBD1. The CDR3 is made up of 16 amino acids. Germline values: CDR1 SGHKS, CDR2 YYEKEE (reference sequence). J lost 8 bases, V lost 3 bases, and 13 bases had no gene match. Here the CDR3 reads CASSSDWDRSDDEQFF. The CDR3 DNA follows: TGTGCCAGCAGCTCAGATTGGGACAGGTCTGACGATGAGCAGTTCTTC.

This clone was recorded a few times. The V call is TRBV4-1, the J call TRBJ2-7; TRBD1 is a possible D gene (6 bases). There are 17 residues in the CDR3. Between the trimmed V and J ends, which lost 0 bases and 5 bases, there was a span of 20 bases. CDR1 MGHRA and CDR2 YSYEKL come from the germline V gene. The CDR3 is CASSQEAGRGVYHEQYF. DNA for the CDR3: TGCGCCAGCAGCCAAGAGGCGGGCAGGGGAGTTTATCACGAGCAGTACTTC.

The chain couples TRBV7-6 to TRBJ1-1, with a tentative D call TRBD1 (5 bases). V lost 0 bases, J lost 4 bases, and 9 bases lay in between. The CDR3 extends over 14 amino acids. Looked up from germline, CDR1 is SGHVS and CDR2 is FNYEAQ. The CDR3 region is CASSLAGGGTEAFF. In nucleotides, the CDR3 is TGTGCCAGCAGCTTAGCCGGGGGGGGCACTGAAGCTTTCTTT.

This chain joins TRBV6-2 or TRBV6-3 and TRBJ2-7, with unresolved D. Between the trimmed V and J ends, which lost 0 bases and 6 bases, there was a span of 9 bases. The CDR3 loop spans 13 amino acids. CDR1 and CDR2 (germline): MNHEY, SVGEGT. The CDR3 region has the DNA TGTGCCAGCAGTTACTCTGCCCCGCGCGAGCAGTACTTC. Translation gives CASSYSAPREQYF.

This rearrangement joins TRBV7-2 to TRBJ2-1; 7 positions agree with TRBD1. Trimming at V came to 2 bases and at J to 0 bases, leaving 1 base not matched to a gene. Germline V gives CDR1 SGHTA, CDR2 FQGNSA. The CDR3 runs to 15 residues. This CDR3 reads CASSLPGGSYNEQFF. DNA of the CDR3: TGTGCCAGCAGCTTACCAGGGGGCTCCTACAATGAGCAGTTCTTC. Supplemented by reference TRBV7-2 and TRBJ2-1, the full variable domain reads GAGVSQSPSNKVTEKGKDVELRCDPISGHTALYWYRQSLGQGLEFLIYFQGNSAPDKSGLPSDRFSAERTGGSVSTLTIQRTQQEDSAVYLCASSLPGGSYNEQFFGPGTRLTVL.

The gene calls are TRBV7-9 and TRBJ1-2, with a weak D call TRBD1 (5 bases). Germline CDR1 reads SEHNR; CDR2 reads FQNEAQ (reference sequence). This CDR3 has 14 amino acids. Trimming took off 1 base at V and 4 bases at J, with 10 bases between the two ends. The CDR3 protein is CASSLETGGYGYTF. The CDR3 DNA is TGTGCCAGCAGCTTAGAGACGGGGGGCTATGGCTACACCTTC.

J is TRBJ2-5 and V is TRBV18, with 8 bases aligning to TRBD2. V shed 3 bases and J 1 base; nucleotides not matched to a gene: 1. The CDR3 consists of 14 residues. Germline V gene data show CDR1 as KGHSH and CDR2 as LQKENI. CDR3 nucleotide sequence: TGTGCCAGCTCACCCGGACTAGCCCAAGAGACCCAGTACTTC. Protein sequence: CASSPGLAQETQYF.

The chain links TRBV4-1 to TRBJ2-5, with 12 positions matching TRBD1. The J segment lost 4 bases and the V segment lost 2 bases, leaving 5 bases of the junction unmatched. Germline CDR1 is MGHRA and CDR2 is YSYEKL. CDR3 length: 16 amino acids. This CDR3 is CASSQLPGQGAETQYF. As DNA, the CDR3 is TGCGCCAGCAGCCAATTGCCGGGACAGGGGGCAGAGACCCAGTACTTC.

This clone showed up just a few times. The chain is built from TRBV7-2 and TRBJ2-5; 7 bases match TRBD2. The junction had 13 bases not matched to a gene; V was cut back by 5 bases and J by 7 bases. CDR3 length equals 15 residues. CDR1 is SGHTA and CDR2 is FQGNSA in the germline V gene. CDR3 DNA: TGTGCCAGCAGCCAGGAGAGCGGGGAAGCAGGGACCCAGTACTTC. This codes for CASSQESGEAGTQYF.

The J gene is TRBJ1-4, the V gene TRBV5-4; 9 positions agree with TRBD1. CDR3 length: 15 amino acids. Germline V gives CDR1 SGHNT, CDR2 YYREEE (reference sequence). V shed 3 bases, J shed 7 bases, and the junction held 7 bases outside the gene matches. CDR3 sequence reads: CASSSQGAWGEKLFF. In nucleotides, the CDR3 is TGTGCCAGCAGCTCACAGGGGGCTTGGGGTGAAAAACTGTTTTTT.

In DNA, the CDR3 is TGTGCCAGCACGCGGACTAGCACAGATACGCAGTATTTT. It encodes CASTRTSTDTQYF. The chain couples TRBV7-3 to TRBJ2-3; perhaps TRBD2 as D (5 bases). The V end was cut by 7 bases, the J end by 0 bases, with 8 bases between. The CDR3 is made up of 13 amino acids. CDR1 is SGHTA and CDR2 is FQGTGA in the germline V gene.

This chain connects TRBV12-3 or TRBV12-4 to TRBJ2-3; no firm D call. The V end lost 3 bases, the J end lost 6 bases, and 4 bases lay between the germline ends. This CDR3 is built from 11 residues. CDR3 sequence reads: CASSFMDTQYF. The CDR3 DNA reads TGTGCCAGCAGTTTTATGGATACGCAGTATTTT.

The chain carries TRBV2 and TRBJ2-7; tentative D call: TRBD1 (5 bases). The CDR3 is made up of 12 amino acids. Germline V gene sequence: CDR1 SNHLY, CDR2 FYNNEI. V was trimmed by 6 bases and J by 3 bases, leaving 9 bases between them. The chain's CDR3 is CASRGLIYEQYF. The CDR3 DNA reads as TGTGCCAGCAGGGGGCTAATCTACGAGCAGTACTTC.

The rearrangement uses TRBV10-3 and TRBJ2-5; 8 bases are shared with TRBD2. V was clipped by 7 bases and J by 5 bases; unmatched bases: 6. The CDR3 loop spans 13 amino acids. Germline lookup yields CDR1 ENHRY and CDR2 SYGVKD. In nucleotides, the CDR3 is TGTGCCATCAACCGGGAGGGGAGGGAGACCCAGTACTTC. Protein product: CAINREGRETQYF.

This chain joins TRBV27 and TRBJ2-7; tentatively, D is TRBD1 (6 bases). CDR1 and CDR2 from the germline V gene are MNHEY and SMNVEV (reference sequence). CDR3 length equals 14 residues. V lost 6 bases to trimming and J lost 4 bases, with 16 bases between them. In DNA, the CDR3 is TGTGCCAGCAGAGACACAGGGTACCCTTACGAGCAGTACTTC. This gives the protein CASRDTGYPYEQYF.

The chain joins TRBV4-3 to TRBJ2-2, with D possibly TRBD1 on 5 matching bases. The V gene lost 2 bases and the J gene lost 0 bases, with 10 bases spanning the gap. CDR1 and CDR2 (germline): LGHNA, YSLEER. The CDR3 length is 16 residues. The CDR3 reads CASSQMGQSNTGELFF. The CDR3 coding sequence is TGCGCCAGCAGCCAAATGGGGCAGTCGAACACCGGGGAGCTGTTTTTT.

The sample holds many counts of this clone. V gene TRBV15 combines with J gene TRBJ2-2; no firm D call. The CDR3 runs 15 residues. CDR1 is LNHNV and CDR2 is YYDKDF in the germline V gene (reference sequence). V gave up 0 bases and J gave up 4 bases, with 9 bases separating them. The DNA for the CDR3 is TGTGCCACCAGCAGAGATCATCTGGCCACCGGGGAGCTGTTTTTT. Translated, it gives CATSRDHLATGELFF.

The DNA of the CDR3 is TGTGCCAGCAGCTTTTCATGGACAGGAAGAAAAAATTCACCCCTCCACTTT. As protein: CASSFSWTGRKNSPLHF. The V gene is TRBV27, the J gene TRBJ1-6; 7 bases fit TRBD1. The V and J ends lost 6 bases and 7 bases, in that order; junction bases with no gene match: 15. There are 17 residues in the CDR3. Looked up from germline, CDR1 is MNHEY and CDR2 is SMNVEV (reference sequence).

The rearrangement joins TRBV7-9 to TRBJ2-4; 8 positions match TRBD1. CDR1 is SEHNR, CDR2 FQNEAQ, per germline (reference sequence). Trimming took 6 bases from V and 5 from J; bases not matched to a gene: 6. The CDR3 is made up of 14 amino acids. CDR3 loop: CASSCDRGENIQYF. CDR3 bases: TGTGCCAGCAGTTGCGACAGGGGCGAAAACATTCAGTACTTC.

This clone appeared a few times. The chain joins TRBV4-1 to TRBJ1-2; maybe TRBD1 (6 bases). V lost 6 bases to trimming and J lost 1 base, with 12 bases between them. The V gene's germline CDR1 is MGHRA and CDR2 YSYEKL. This CDR3 region has 14 residues. The CDR3 reads CASRPRDNNYGYTF. The DNA of the CDR3 is TGCGCCAGCAGACCCCGGGACAATAACTATGGCTACACCTTC.